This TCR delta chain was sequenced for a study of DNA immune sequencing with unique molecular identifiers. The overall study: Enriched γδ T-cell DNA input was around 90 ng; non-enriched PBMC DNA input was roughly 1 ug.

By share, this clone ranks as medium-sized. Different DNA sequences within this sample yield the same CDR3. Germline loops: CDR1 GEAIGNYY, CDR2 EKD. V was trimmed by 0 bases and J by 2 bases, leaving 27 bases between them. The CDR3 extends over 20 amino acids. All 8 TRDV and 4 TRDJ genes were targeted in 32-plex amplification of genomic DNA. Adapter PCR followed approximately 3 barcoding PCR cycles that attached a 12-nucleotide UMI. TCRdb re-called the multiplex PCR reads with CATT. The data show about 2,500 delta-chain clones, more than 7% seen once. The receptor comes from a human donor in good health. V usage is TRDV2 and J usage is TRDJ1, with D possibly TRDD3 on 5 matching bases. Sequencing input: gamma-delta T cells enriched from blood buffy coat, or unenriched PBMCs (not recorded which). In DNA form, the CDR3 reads TGTGCCTGTGACACCCTACGGGCGGTAGGGGACAAAGGGCTTACCGATAAACTCATCTTT. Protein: CACDTLRAVGDKGLTDKLIF.